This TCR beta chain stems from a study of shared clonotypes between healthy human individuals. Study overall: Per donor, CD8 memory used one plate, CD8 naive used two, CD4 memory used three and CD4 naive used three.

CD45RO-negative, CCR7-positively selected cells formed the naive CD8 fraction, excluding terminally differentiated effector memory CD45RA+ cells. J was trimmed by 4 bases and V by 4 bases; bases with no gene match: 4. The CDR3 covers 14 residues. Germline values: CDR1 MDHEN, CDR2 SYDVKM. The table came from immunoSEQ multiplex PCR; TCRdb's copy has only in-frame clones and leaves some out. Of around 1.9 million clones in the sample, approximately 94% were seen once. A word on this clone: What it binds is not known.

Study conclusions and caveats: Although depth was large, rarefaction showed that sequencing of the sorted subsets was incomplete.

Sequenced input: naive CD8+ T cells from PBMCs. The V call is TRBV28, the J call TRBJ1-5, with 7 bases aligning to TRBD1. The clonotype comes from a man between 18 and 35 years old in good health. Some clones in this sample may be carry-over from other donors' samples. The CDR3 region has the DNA TGTGCCAGCAGTTGGACAGGCAAAAATCAGCCCCAGCATTTT. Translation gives CASSWTGKNQPQHF. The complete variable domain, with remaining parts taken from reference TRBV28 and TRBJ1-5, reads DVKVTQSSRYLVKRTGEKVFLECVQDMDHENMFWYRQDPGLGLRLIYFSYDVKMKEKGDIPEGYSVSREKKERFSLILESASTNQTSMYLCASSWTGKNQPQHFGDGTRLSIL.